The following is a T cell receptor (beta chain) sequence with its context. The CDR3 has 13 residues. Germline V CDR1 and CDR2: SGHNT, YYREEE (reference sequence). The V segment lost 6 bases and the J segment 6 bases; nucleotides outside the gene matches: 5. The data derive from a study of neoadjuvant anti-PD-1 for oral cavity cancer. This sample's time point: after neoadjuvant nivolumab, at surgical resection. These newly diagnosed stage II-IVA oral cavity squamous cell carcinoma patients had no prior systemic or radiation treatment. Measured with immunoSEQ multiplex PCR; TCRdb has only the in-frame clones, and not every one. This sample yields approximately 5,400 clones, of which around 60% are seen a single time; around 7.2% belongs to the top ten.

The source is a person aged 35-79 years with oral cavity squamous cell carcinoma. The rearrangement uses TRBV5-4 and TRBJ1-1; 10 nucleotides align to TRBD1. This specimen was tumor tissue, taken after nivolumab (anti-PD-1) treatment. DNA of the CDR3: TGTGCCAGCACCAGACAGGGGGCCCCTGAAGCTTTCTTT. Encoded protein: CASTRQGAPEAFF. Full variable domain (outside the CDR3, taken from reference TRBV5-4 and TRBJ1-1): ETGVTQSPTHLIKTRGQQVTLRCSSQSGHNTVSWYQQALGQGPQFIFQYYREEENGRGNFPPRFSGLQFPNYSSELNVNALELDDSALYLCASTRQGAPEAFFGQGTRLTVV.